A single sample is the source of the 9 T cell receptor beta chains below, sequenced in a study of T cell responses to AZD1222 COVID-19 vaccine. This table comes from immunoSEQ multiplex PCR, and its TCRdb copy is limited to in-frame clones, with some not included. The profile covers tens of thousands of clones, with 80% appearing a single time and 22% taken by the ten largest. The sample here was peripheral blood, taken on day 0 of AZD1222 vaccination. The receptors were sampled from an adult in good health.

The chain recombines TRBV5-1 with TRBJ2-7; 7 bases are shared with TRBD1. The CDR3 loop spans 14 amino acids. Germline assignment: CDR1 SGHRS and CDR2 YFSETQ. The ends lost 4 bases at V and 1 base at J; junction bases unmatched: 5. The CDR3 sequence is CASSPQGPSYEQYF. The CDR3 DNA follows: TGCGCCAGCAGCCCACAGGGGCCTTCCTACGAGCAGTACTTC. Drawing the rest from reference TRBV5-1 and TRBJ2-7, the complete variable domain is KAGVTQTPRYLIKTRGQQVTLSCSPISGHRSVSWYQQTPGQGLQFLFEYFSETQRNKGNFPGRFSGRQFSNSRSEMNVSTLELGDSALYLCASSPQGPSYEQYFGPGTRLTVT.

CDR3 sequence reads: CASSPRVTDEQYF. The CDR3 bases are TGTGCCAGCAGTCCCAGGGTAACGGACGAGCAGTACTTC. This sequence joins TRBV6-5 and TRBJ2-7; possibly TRBD1 for D (5 bases). This CDR3 spans 13 amino acids. The germline gives CDR1 MNHEY, CDR2 SVGAGI. V was cut by 5 bases and J by 5 bases, with 13 bases left in between.

This chain joins TRBV5-1 and TRBJ1-5; 9 nucleotides match TRBD1. After removal of 2 bases from V and 7 bases from J, the junction contained 7 bases not matched to a gene. In germline, CDR1 is SGHRS, CDR2 YFSETQ. CDR3 length: 15 amino acids. CDR3 coding DNA: TGCGCCAGCAGCTTACAGGGGGCGAGTAACCAGCCCCAGCATTTT. Residues: CASSLQGASNQPQHF.

This chain's CDR3 is CTSTFLDTMNTEAFF. The CDR3, as DNA: TGCACCAGCACCTTTCTGGACACCATGAACACTGAAGCTTTCTTT. J is TRBJ1-1 and V is TRBV1; whether TRBD1, the table's D call, matches the DNA was not checked. TRBV1 constitutes a pseudogene. This CDR3 has 15 amino acids.

The CDR3 DNA is TGTGCCAGCAGCCCGTTTCCGAAGGGTTCAACAGATACGCAGTATTTT. It yields the protein CASSPFPKGSTDTQYF. The chain uses TRBV7-9 and TRBJ2-3, with D unclear. The CDR3 sequence is 16 residues long. Trimming cost V 5 bases and J 3 bases, with 18 bases left between them. Germline lookup yields CDR1 SEHNR and CDR2 FQNEAQ (reference sequence).

The CDR3 DNA follows: TGTGCCATCACCAGGGACAGGGGGGAGGAGCAGTACTTC. Protein: CAITRDRGEEQYF. The gene calls are TRBV10-3 and TRBJ2-7; 11 bases align to TRBD1. V was pared by 7 bases and J by 7 bases, with 6 bases of the junction left unmatched. The CDR3 is 13 amino acids. Per the germline V gene, CDR1 is ENHRY and CDR2 is SYGVKD.

The chain links TRBV7-6 to TRBJ2-5; perhaps TRBD2 as D (7 bases). The CDR3 has 16 residues. Germline values: CDR1 SGHVS, CDR2 FNYEAQ. V was trimmed by 3 bases and J by 5 bases, leaving 19 bases between them. The CDR3 DNA sequence: TGTGCCAGCAGCTTTGGGGTGGTCGGGGGGCAGGAGACCCAGTACTTC. It translates to CASSFGVVGGQETQYF.

This clone was counted many times. The chain couples TRBV11-2 to TRBJ1-2; perhaps TRBD1 as D (6 bases). This CDR3 region has 13 residues. With 2 bases removed from V and 8 bases from J, the gap between germline ends came to 12 bases. Germline CDR1 SGHAT, CDR2 FQNNGV. The CDR3 sequence: CASSLYQGKGYTF. CDR3 nucleotides: TGTGCCAGCAGCTTATACCAGGGGAAGGGCTACACCTTC.

The V and J genes are TRBV6-2 or TRBV6-3 and TRBJ1-3; the D is unclear. The CDR3 has 17 amino acids. The germline V gene encodes CDR1 MNHEY and CDR2 SVGEGT. V dropped 2 bases and J dropped 1 base, with 15 bases sitting between them. CDR3 sequence (DNA): TGTGCCAGCAGTTACGGGGTTTGGAGGAAGTCTGGAAACACCATATATTTT. Translating gives CASSYGVWRKSGNTIYF.